The 11 T cell receptor beta chains presented below share a single source sample, sequenced in a study of cytomegalovirus exposure and HLA in healthy donors. The PCR employed 60 Vbeta primers together with 13 Jbeta primers. The method was immunoSEQ multiplex PCR; TCRdb's version includes in-frame clones alone and lacks a portion of them. Here the sample spans some 130,000 clones, 65% to 90% being singletons. Specimen: PBMCs. Receptor source: a male donor in good health and CMV-seropositive.

This sequence joins TRBV2 and TRBJ2-4, with D maybe TRBD1 (7 bases). This CDR3 is 14 amino acids long. Trimming pared 5 bases from V and 8 bases from J, leaving 16 bases between. Looked up from germline, CDR1 is SNHLY and CDR2 is FYNNEI. The CDR3 region is CASSPRGTSDIQYF. As DNA, the CDR3 is TGTGCCAGCAGTCCCAGGGGGACTTCGGACATTCAGTACTTC.

CDR3 nucleotide sequence: TGTGCCGTGGGGACAGGGAACTCCTACGAGCAGTACTTC. It codes for CAVGTGNSYEQYF. The chain combines TRBV10-3 with TRBJ2-5; 9 nucleotides match TRBD1. Gene TRBJ2-7 matches the end of the DNA better, so the J call may be wrong. CDR1 ENHRY and CDR2 SYGVKD come from the germline V gene. The CDR3 sequence is 13 residues long.

This chain links TRBV7-8 with TRBJ2-1; no definite D call. CDR3 size: 13 residues. Germline lookup yields CDR1 SGHVS and CDR2 FQNEAQ. V dropped 7 bases and J dropped 2 bases, with 9 bases sitting between them. CDR3 protein: CASTPRPYNEQFF. The CDR3 nucleotides read TGTGCCAGCACCCCGCGCCCCTACAATGAGCAGTTCTTC.

The chain couples TRBV21-1 to TRBJ2-7; the D call of TRBD1 is as the table states it, not checked on the DNA. TRBV21-1 is a pseudogene segment. The CDR3 has 17 residues. The CDR3 DNA sequence: TGTGCCAGCAGCAAAGGAAAACTCGGACAGGGGGAAGACGAGCAGTACTTC. It encodes CASSKGKLGQGEDEQYF.

This clone was detected a few times. V gene TRBV6-1 combines with J gene TRBJ2-2; D is perhaps TRBD2 (6 bases). CDR1 MNHNS and CDR2 SASEGT come from the germline V gene. The CDR3 is made up of 15 amino acids. V lost 2 bases and J lost 8, with 15 bases in between. The CDR3 DNA reads as TGTGCCAGCAGTGAAACGGGAGCCAGAACTGGGGAGCTGTTTTTT. Its protein product is CASSETGARTGELFF.

This clone was found once. The rearrangement uses TRBV19 and TRBJ1-1, with D uncertain. Germline V gene sequence: CDR1 LNHDA, CDR2 SQIVND (reference sequence). Deletions cut 3 bases from V and 10 bases from J, with 15 bases between. The CDR3 runs to 13 residues. Here the CDR3 reads CASSIRPSESAFF. The CDR3 region has the DNA TGTGCCAGTAGTATTCGGCCCAGCGAGTCAGCTTTCTTT.

This sequence joins TRBV11-3 and TRBJ2-1, with D possibly matching TRBD1 (6 bases). With 5 bases removed from V and 8 bases from J, the gap between germline ends came to 10 bases. This CDR3 contains 12 residues. Germline lookup yields CDR1 SGHNT and CDR2 YENEEA. CDR3 sequence reads: CASSQGLHEQFF. The DNA of the CDR3 is TGTGCCAGCAGCCAGGGGCTTCATGAGCAGTTCTTC.

This chain joins TRBV6-5 and TRBJ1-4; perhaps TRBD1 as D (6 bases). This CDR3 has 13 amino acids. V lost 2 bases, J lost 8 bases, and 9 bases lay in between. Germline V gene sequence: CDR1 MNHEY, CDR2 SVGAGI. CDR3 region: CASSYGRGEKLFF. CDR3 coding DNA: TGTGCCAGCAGTTACGGAAGGGGGGAAAAACTGTTTTTT.

The V and J genes are TRBV18 and TRBJ2-1; 12 positions match TRBD2. The CDR3 length is 16 residues. J gave up 7 bases and V 2 bases, and 6 bases lay outside the gene matches. Germline-derived CDR1 and CDR2 are KGHSH and LQKENI. The CDR3 spells CASSPSSGRAINEQFF. CDR3 in DNA: TGTGCCAGCTCACCATCTAGCGGGAGGGCTATTAATGAGCAGTTCTTC.

In this sample, this clone turned up once. The chain couples TRBV9 to TRBJ2-3, with 14 bases aligning to TRBD2. The CDR3 covers 18 residues. Germline CDR1 SGDLS, CDR2 YYNGEE. V gave up 1 base and J gave up 0 bases; unmatched junction bases: 4. The CDR3 bases are TGTGCCAGCAGCGTACGACTAGCGGGAGGGTCTAGCACAGATACGCAGTATTTT. This encodes CASSVRLAGGSSTDTQYF.

The chain recombines TRBV5-1 with TRBJ2-7; 7 bases are shared with TRBD2. This CDR3 region has 15 residues. Germline V gene sequence: CDR1 SGHRS, CDR2 YFSETQ. V lost 0 bases, J lost 5 bases, and 8 bases stayed unmatched. The CDR3 nucleotides read TGCGCCAGCAGCTTGGCTCTGGGAGGGTGGGACGAGCAGTACTTC. This sequence encodes CASSLALGGWDEQYF.